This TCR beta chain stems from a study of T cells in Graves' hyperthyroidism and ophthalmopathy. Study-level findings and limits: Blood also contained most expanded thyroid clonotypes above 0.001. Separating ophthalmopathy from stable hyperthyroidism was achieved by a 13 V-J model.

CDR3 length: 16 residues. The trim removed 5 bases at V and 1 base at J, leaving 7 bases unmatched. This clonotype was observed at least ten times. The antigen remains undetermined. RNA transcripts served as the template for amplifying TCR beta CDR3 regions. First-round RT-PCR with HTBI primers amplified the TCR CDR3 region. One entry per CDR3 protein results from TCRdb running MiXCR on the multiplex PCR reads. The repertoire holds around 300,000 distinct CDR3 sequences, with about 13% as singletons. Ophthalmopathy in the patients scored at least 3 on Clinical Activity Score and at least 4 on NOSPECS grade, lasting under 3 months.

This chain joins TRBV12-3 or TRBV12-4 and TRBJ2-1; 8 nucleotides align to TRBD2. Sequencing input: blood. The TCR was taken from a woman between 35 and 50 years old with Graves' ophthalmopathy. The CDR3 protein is CASSKRLASSYNEQFF. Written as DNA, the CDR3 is TGTGCCAGCAGTAAGAGACTAGCGAGTTCCTACAATGAGCAGTTCTTC.